This T cell receptor beta chain came from a study of T-cell reconstitution after alpha-beta-depleted transplantation in children. Preparing the TCRbeta library involved the use of unique molecular identifiers. In TCRdb, the PCR reads were re-called with MiXCR into one record per CDR3 protein. The profile shows nearly 350,000 distinct CDR3 sequences, 15% to 20% of them singletons. A note on this clonotype: Antigen: not known.

General study points: Day-60 TCRbeta diversity that was high in some patients was derived from surviving recipient T cells and thymic progenitors. About two months after transplant, alpha-beta T cells reportedly came from several hundred expanded graft clones.

V lost 7 bases and J 7 bases, leaving 20 bases between the germline ends. CDR3 length: 15 amino acids. The specimen comprised PBMCs, mostly from graft donor cells, sampled 360 days after TCRalphabeta/CD19-depleted stem cell transplant. The chain has TRBV12-3 or TRBV12-4 and TRBJ2-4, with unresolved D. This sequence originates from a male patient between 2 and 15 years old who had a stem cell transplant for acute lymphoblastic leukemia, so the T cells may come from the graft donor. CDR3 sequence (DNA): TGTGCCAGCACGCCTGGGGTAGGGATAGTCAACATTCAGTACTTC. It is translated as CASTPGVGIVNIQYF.